This T cell receptor beta chain was recorded in a study of OX40 agonist ivuxolimab in advanced cancers. Study-wide background: Hepatocellular carcinoma, melanoma, renal cell or head and neck cancer was diagnosed in the dose-escalation patients. Those enrolled were roughly 80% male, with a mean age of about 66 years and ages from about 20 to 85. Findings of the study overall: Nonresponders, in some cases, also had low normalized T-cell clonal expansion. More expanded clones were found, on average, in CD8+ than in CD4+ T cells.

About this clone itself: Its specificity is unknown.

Only in-frame clones appear in the TCRdb table, and some are missing; sequencing was by immunoSEQ multiplex PCR. The table has around 66,000 clones, approximately 83% seen once. Trimming removed 0 bases from V and 0 bases from J, with 15 bases in between. CDR3 length: 18 residues. CDR1 and CDR2 from the germline V gene are MNHNS and SASEGT. This receptor was obtained from an adult with an advanced solid tumor such as melanoma, head and neck, liver or kidney cancer. The chain links TRBV6-1 to TRBJ1-3; no clear D gene. Sequenced material: CD4+ or CD8+ T cells sorted from blood, taken in a trial of the OX40 agonist ivuxolimab. The CDR3 bases are TGTGCCAGCAGTGAAGCGGTAGGGCAACCCAGCTCTGGAAACACCATATATTTT. Translation gives CASSEAVGQPSSGNTIYF.